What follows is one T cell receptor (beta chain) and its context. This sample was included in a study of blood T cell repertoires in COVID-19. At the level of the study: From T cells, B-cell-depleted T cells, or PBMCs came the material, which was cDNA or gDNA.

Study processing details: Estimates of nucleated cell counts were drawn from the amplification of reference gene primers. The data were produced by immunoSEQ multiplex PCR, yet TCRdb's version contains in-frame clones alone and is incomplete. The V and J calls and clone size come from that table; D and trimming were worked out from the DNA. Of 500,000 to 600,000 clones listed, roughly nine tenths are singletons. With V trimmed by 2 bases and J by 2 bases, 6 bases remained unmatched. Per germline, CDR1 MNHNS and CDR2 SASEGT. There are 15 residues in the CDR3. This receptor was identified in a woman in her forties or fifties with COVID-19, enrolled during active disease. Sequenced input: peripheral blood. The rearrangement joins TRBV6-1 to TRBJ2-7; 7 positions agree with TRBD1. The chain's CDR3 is CASSELTGIPYEQYF. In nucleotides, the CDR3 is TGTGCCAGCAGTGAACTGACAGGGATCCCCTACGAGCAGTACTTC.